This entry is about one T cell receptor beta chain. This specimen comes from a study of blood T cell repertoires in COVID-19. Trimming stripped 2 bases from V and 7 bases from J, with 11 bases between. This CDR3 is built from 13 residues. The data were produced by immunoSEQ multiplex PCR, yet TCRdb's version contains in-frame clones alone and is incomplete. Found here are roughly 180,000 clones, around 80% of them singletons; the top ten hold about 11%. The sample consisted of PBMCs or T cells enriched from blood (not recorded which). V usage is TRBV12-3 or TRBV12-4 and J usage is TRBJ1-1, with D possibly being TRBD1 (5 bases). This TCR was sampled from a man aged 45-65 years who had recovered from COVID-19. Here the CDR3 reads CASSLYRGSEAFF. In nucleotides, the CDR3 is TGTGCCAGCAGTTTATATAGGGGCAGTGAAGCTTTCTTT.